This TCR beta chain was identified in a study of blood T cell repertoires in COVID-19. Study context: Samples came from the United States, Italy and Spain, spanning acute and convalescent COVID-19.

Germline CDR1 LNHDA, CDR2 SQIVND (reference sequence). CDR3 length equals 13 residues. V dropped 8 bases and J dropped 4 bases, with 14 bases sitting between them. Here immunoSEQ multiplex PCR was the method, and the copy in TCRdb shows in-frame clones only, minus some. The sample shows under 300,000 clones, around 83% of them seen only once. The chain carries TRBV19 and TRBJ1-2; no clear D gene. The material sequenced was peripheral blood. This sequence was found in a man aged 35-49 years who had recovered from COVID-19. The DNA of the CDR3 is TGTGCCAGTGGAACCGGACTGGGCTATGGCTACACCTTC. It encodes CASGTGLGYGYTF.